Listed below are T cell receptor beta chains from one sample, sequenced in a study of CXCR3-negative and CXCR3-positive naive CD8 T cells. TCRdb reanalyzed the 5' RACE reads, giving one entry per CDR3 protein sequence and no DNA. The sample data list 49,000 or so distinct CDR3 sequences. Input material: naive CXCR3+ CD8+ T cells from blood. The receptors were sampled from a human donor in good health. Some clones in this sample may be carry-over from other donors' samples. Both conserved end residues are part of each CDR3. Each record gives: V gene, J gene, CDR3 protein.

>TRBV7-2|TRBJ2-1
CASSSLAGVAEQFF
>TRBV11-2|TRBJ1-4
CASSVTRDRSNEKLFF
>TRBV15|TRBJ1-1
CATSRTRTAPGTEAFF
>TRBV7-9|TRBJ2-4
CASSPFSRGASAKNIQYF
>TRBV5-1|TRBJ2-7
CASSFSYEQYF
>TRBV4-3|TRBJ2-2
CASSQDRGNGELFF
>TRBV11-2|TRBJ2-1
CARSLGTSGGAYNEQFF
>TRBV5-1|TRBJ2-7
CASSIAGQGVYEQYF
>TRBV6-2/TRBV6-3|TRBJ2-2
CASSTVGELFF
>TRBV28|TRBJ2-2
CATSDRGAGELFF
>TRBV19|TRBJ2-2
CASSDRGDTGELFF
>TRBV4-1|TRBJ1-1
CASSQVPVAGGTEAFF
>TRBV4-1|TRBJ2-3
CASSQVRGTSGGARDTQYF
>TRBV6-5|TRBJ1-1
CASTPGRIVNTEAFF
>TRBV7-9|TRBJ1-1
CASSFATPEAFF
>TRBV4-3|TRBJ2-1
CASSQDKVLQGLEQFF
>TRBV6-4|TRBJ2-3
CASSPSGGSTDTQYF
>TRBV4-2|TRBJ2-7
CASSQVNRVTYEQYF
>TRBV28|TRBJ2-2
CASSPPGQQTGELFF
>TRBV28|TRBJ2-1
CASSQRQGNNEQFF
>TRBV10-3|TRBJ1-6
CAISDPPLELSPLHF
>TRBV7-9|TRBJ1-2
CAILTTLYGYTF
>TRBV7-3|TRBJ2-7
CASSPLGRDSYEQYF
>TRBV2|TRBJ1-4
CASSAKLANEKLFF
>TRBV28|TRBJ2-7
CASRPGLPPEQYF
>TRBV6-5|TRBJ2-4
CASSAGVAKNIQYF
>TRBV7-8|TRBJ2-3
CASSEPPDTQYF
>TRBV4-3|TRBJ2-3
CASSQDPGLADTDTQYF
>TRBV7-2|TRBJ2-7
CASSEHGTGAYEQYF
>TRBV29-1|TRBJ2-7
CSVEDEPYEQYF
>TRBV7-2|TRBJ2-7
CASSAADSSYEQYF
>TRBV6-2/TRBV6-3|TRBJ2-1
CASSYRQGGGFEQFF
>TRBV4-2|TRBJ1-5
CASSQEGGGQPQHF
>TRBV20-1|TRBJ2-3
CSARSAPPDTQYF
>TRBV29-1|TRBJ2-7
CSAEKAPYEQYF
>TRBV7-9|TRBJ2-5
CASSPPNGEETQYF
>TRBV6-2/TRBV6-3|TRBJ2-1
CAISGTGDDEQFF
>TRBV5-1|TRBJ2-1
CASSLEEHSSYNEQFF
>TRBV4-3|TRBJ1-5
CASSQDDSRGYSNQPQHF
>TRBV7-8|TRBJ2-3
CASSKGTANTDTQYF
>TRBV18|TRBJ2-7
CASSPPSSYHEQYF
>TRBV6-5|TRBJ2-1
CASSSLDEQFF
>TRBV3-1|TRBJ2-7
CASSLRDGPLSFRYEQYF
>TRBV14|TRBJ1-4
CASSHLPGATNEKLFF
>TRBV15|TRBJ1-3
CATSRAFVSSGNTIYF
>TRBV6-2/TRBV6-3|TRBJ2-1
CASSYSYFEQFF
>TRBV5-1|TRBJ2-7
CASSLEAGGLQYF
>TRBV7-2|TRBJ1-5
CASSLDTYWNQPQHF
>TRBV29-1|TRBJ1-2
CSVSQAYIGVYGYTF
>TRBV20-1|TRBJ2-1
CSARARLGISYNEQFF